This T cell receptor beta chain emerged from a study of regulatory T cells in long-lasting Graves disease. In this sample, this clonotype turned up many times. CDR1 MNHNS and CDR2 SASEGT come from the germline V gene. The CDR3 is 15 amino acids. V shed 4 bases, J shed 14 bases, and the junction held 12 bases outside the gene matches. Specified time point: newly diagnosed GD, antithyroid drugs for less than 3 months. The TCR library was made from RNA extracted from PBMCs. iRepertoire HTBI primers and Arm-PCR of CDR3 regions built TCR beta libraries. TCRdb processed the multiplex PCR reads anew with MiXCR; each CDR3 protein has one entry. This table has 400,000 to 650,000 distinct CDR3 sequences, about 16% appearing once. The same sample was also studied in work on T cells in Graves' hyperthyroidism and ophthalmopathy. That work adds: Uncontrolled infection, other autoimmune disease, pregnancy or lactation disqualified patients from enrolment.

This receptor was identified in a woman aged 35-65 years with Graves disease. This sequence joins TRBV6-1 and TRBJ1-6; TRBD1 aligns across 9 bases. The material was peripheral blood mononuclear cells (PBMCs), obtained at new diagnosis, from a patient treated with antithyroid drugs. The CDR3 sequence: CASSVEGTGREALHF. The DNA of the CDR3 is TGTGCCAGCAGTGTCGAGGGGACAGGGAGGGAAGCCCTCCACTTT.